The 8 T cell receptor beta chains in this list originate from one sample, sequenced in a study of T cell responses to AZD1222 COVID-19 vaccine. Assay used: immunoSEQ multiplex PCR; TCRdb lists only in-frame clones, some missing. The table has 100,000 to 120,000 clones, 82% seen once; the top ten hold 4.5% to 6%. The source material was peripheral blood, sampled on day 0 of AZD1222 vaccination. The receptors were gathered from an adult in good health.

V and J are TRBV7-9 and TRBJ1-1; TRBD1 matches at 7 bases. This CDR3 contains 12 residues. The germline V gene encodes CDR1 SEHNR and CDR2 FQNEAQ (reference sequence). V trimming: 5 bases; J trimming: 10 bases; junction bases outside the gene matches: 7. The CDR3 is CASSGSDRAAFF. CDR3 DNA sequence: TGTGCCAGCAGCGGATCCGACAGGGCAGCTTTCTTT.

In regard to this clone: Other DNA sequences in this specimen translate into the identical CDR3. J is TRBJ1-2 and V is TRBV5-1, with TRBD1 as a possible D gene (6 bases). V shed 3 bases and J shed 1 base, with 7 bases lying between them. From germline, CDR1 is SGHRS and CDR2 YFSETQ. The CDR3 runs 13 residues. The CDR3 nucleotides are TGCGCCAGCAGCTCGGACAGTAACTATGGCTACACCTTC. Protein product: CASSSDSNYGYTF.

The rearrangement joins TRBV19 to TRBJ1-4; D uncertain. This CDR3 is 15 amino acids long. Between the trimmed V and J ends, which lost 6 bases and 7 bases, there was a span of 18 bases. CDR1 is LNHDA and CDR2 is SQIVND in the germline V gene (reference sequence). CDR3 DNA: TGTGCCAGTAGCCCCTCCCGCGCCGGCGGTGAAAAACTGTTTTTT. It specifies CASSPSRAGGEKLFF.

V is TRBV7-6 and J is TRBJ1-1; D not resolved. V lost 5 bases and J 5 bases, leaving 12 bases between the germline ends. Germline CDR1 and CDR2: SGHVS and FNYEAQ. There are 13 residues in the CDR3. The CDR3 region is CASSLQTGTEAFF. In nucleotides, the CDR3 is TGTGCCAGCAGCCTCCAAACTGGTACTGAAGCTTTCTTT.

The rearrangement uses TRBV5-1 and TRBJ1-1; the match to TRBD1 covers 10 bases. Trimming removed 0 bases from V and 7 bases from J; junction bases left unmatched: 3. CDR1 and CDR2 (germline): SGHRS, YFSETQ. The CDR3 spans 14 residues. CDR3 protein: CASSLGQGAGEAFF. CDR3 DNA sequence: TGCGCCAGCAGCTTGGGACAGGGGGCGGGTGAAGCTTTCTTT.

V is TRBV2 and J is TRBJ2-5; 9 positions match TRBD1. The CDR3 covers 14 residues. Germline loops: CDR1 SNHLY, CDR2 FYNNEI. V was pared by 3 bases and J by 4 bases, with 3 bases of the junction left unmatched. The CDR3 sequence: CASSDGTGRETQYF. CDR3 bases: TGTGCCAGCAGTGACGGGACAGGGCGAGAGACCCAGTACTTC.

The V call is TRBV10-1, the J call TRBJ2-7; tentatively, D is TRBD1 (6 bases). In germline, CDR1 is WNHNN, CDR2 SYGVQD (reference sequence). The CDR3 consists of 16 residues. Trimming left V 6 bases short and J 0 bases short, with 18 bases between. DNA of the CDR3: TGCGCCAGCAGACCCGTAAGGACAGCTTTCTCCTACGAGCAGTACTTC. Protein product: CASRPVRTAFSYEQYF.

This rearrangement joins TRBV5-4 to TRBJ1-3, with D tentatively TRBD1 (6 bases). Trimming removed 2 bases at V and 4 bases at J, with 13 bases between. The CDR3 has 15 residues. CDR1 and CDR2 from the germline V gene are SGHNT and YYREEE (reference sequence). The CDR3 spells CASSFGTREGNTIYF. The CDR3, as DNA: TGTGCCAGCAGCTTCGGGACAAGAGAAGGAAACACCATATATTTT.